This T cell receptor (beta chain) was identified in a study of cytomegalovirus exposure and HLA in healthy donors. Across the study: Early released data had about 85 million unique TCRs, all coming from HLA-typed donors. Study-wide results and limits: Using the classifier, cytomegalovirus status was reportedly diagnosed with high specificity and sensitivity. The later analysis indicated that the majority of CMV-associated TCR beta chains appeared HLA-restricted.

This clone turned up a few times. Its antigen is as yet unknown. The trim removed 7 bases at V and 4 bases at J, leaving 3 bases unmatched. This CDR3 has 12 residues. The germline CDR1 and CDR2 sequences are SQVTM and ANQGSEA. It was with 60 Vbeta and 13 Jbeta primers that the PCR ran. The method was immunoSEQ multiplex PCR; TCRdb's version includes in-frame clones alone and lacks a portion of them. The sample carries roughly 200,000 clones, roughly 10% recorded once. This TCR was sampled from a woman aged 25 to 45 in good health and CMV-seropositive. The sequenced sample consisted of PBMCs. The V gene is TRBV29-1, the J gene TRBJ2-2; TRBD1 aligns across 7 bases. DNA of the CDR3: TGCAGCGCCCCAGGGGGCACCGGGGAGCTGTTTTTT. Encoded protein: CSAPGGTGELFF.